These 2 T cell receptor beta chains originate from one sample sequenced in a study of cytomegalovirus exposure and HLA in healthy donors. PCR amplification relied on 60 Vbeta primers (plus 13 Jbeta primers). This table comes from immunoSEQ multiplex PCR, and its TCRdb copy is limited to in-frame clones, with some not included. The sample is made up of about 140,000 clones, and the top ten hold about 2.2% of it. The sample was PBMCs. These receptors were collected from a woman younger than 30 in good health and CMV-seronegative.

The CDR3 is CASSSGQGKNQPQHF. For the CDR3, the DNA is TGTGCCAGCAGTTCGGGACAGGGGAAAAATCAGCCCCAGCATTTT. This chain links TRBV9 with TRBJ1-5; the match to TRBD1 covers 10 bases. Germline V gives CDR1 SGDLS, CDR2 YYNGEE. The junction had 6 bases not matched to a gene; V was cut back by 5 bases and J by 4 bases. This CDR3 is 15 amino acids long. The entire variable domain, with the rest obtained from reference TRBV9 and TRBJ1-5, is as follows: DSGVTQTPKHLITATGQRVTLRCSPRSGDLSVYWYQQSLDQGLQFLIQYYNGEERAKGNILERFSAQQFPDLHSELNLSSLELGDSALYFCASSSGQGKNQPQHFGDGTRLSIL.

The V call is TRBV4-3, the J call TRBJ2-1; D ambiguous. This CDR3 comprises 11 residues. Germline-derived CDR1 and CDR2 are LGHNA and YSLEER. The V gene lost 3 bases and the J gene lost 9 bases, with 6 bases spanning the gap. CDR3 sequence: CASSHSSEQFF. CDR3 nucleotides: TGCGCCAGCAGCCACTCGAGTGAGCAGTTCTTC.